This TCR beta chain was profiled in a study of human T cells and chemical hapten exposure. This sample's time point: patch test 2, 6 weeks after DPC sensitization. This sample's treatment: therapeutic diphenylcyclopropenone sensitization with weekly scalp DPC. MiXCR, run by TCRdb on the RACE reads, gives a single entry per CDR3 protein. The table shows 85,000 or so distinct CDR3 sequences, with more than 9% occurring only once. The length of the CDR3 is 14 residues. Looked up from germline, CDR1 is DFQATT and CDR2 is SNEGSKA (reference sequence). V gave up 4 bases and J gave up 5 bases, with 14 bases separating them. This clonotype was detected a few times.

This clonotype originated in a man aged 18-30 years with alopecia areata. Some clones in this sample may be carry-over from other donors' samples. V usage is TRBV20-1 and J usage is TRBJ2-2; possibly TRBD1 for D (5 bases). The input for sequencing was whole blood, taken in connection with sensitization to the hapten diphenylcyclopropenone (DPC). CDR3 DNA sequence: TGCAGTGCTACAGGGCGGTCCTTAACCGGGGAGCTGTTTTTT. It yields the protein CSATGRSLTGELFF.